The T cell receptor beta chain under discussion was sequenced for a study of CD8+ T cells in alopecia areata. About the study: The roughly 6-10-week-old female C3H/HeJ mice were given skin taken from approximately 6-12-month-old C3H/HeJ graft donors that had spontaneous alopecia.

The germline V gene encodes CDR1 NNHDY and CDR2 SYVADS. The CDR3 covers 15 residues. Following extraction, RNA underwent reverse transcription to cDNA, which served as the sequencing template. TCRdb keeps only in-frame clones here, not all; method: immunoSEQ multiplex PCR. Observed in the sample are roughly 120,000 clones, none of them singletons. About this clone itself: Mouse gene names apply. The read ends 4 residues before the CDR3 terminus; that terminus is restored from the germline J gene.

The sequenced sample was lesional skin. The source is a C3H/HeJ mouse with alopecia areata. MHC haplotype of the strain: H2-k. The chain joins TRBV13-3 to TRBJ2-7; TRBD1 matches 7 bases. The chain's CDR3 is CASSDAETGKDEQYF. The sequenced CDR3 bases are TGTGCCAGCAGTGATGCAGAGACAGGGAAGGAT.